The 12 T cell receptor beta chains reported below all come from one sample, sequenced in a study of blood T cell repertoires in COVID-19. Using immunoSEQ multiplex PCR, the repertoire was profiled, and TCRdb retains in-frame clones only, with some absent. Of more than 300,000 clones listed, 85% to 90% are singletons. The specimen sequenced was PBMCs or T cells enriched from blood (not recorded which). Source of these receptors: a woman aged 25 to 39 who had recovered from COVID-19.

Regarding this clone: Relative to the germline gene, one junction end is altered; a read error may explain this. The chain employs TRBV4-2 and TRBJ2-4; 9 nucleotides match TRBD2. CDR3 size: 13 residues. Germline-derived CDR1 and CDR2 are LGHNA and YNFKEQ. The CDR3 loop is CASSQDLEREVNF. DNA of the CDR3: TGTGCCAGCAGCCAAGATTTGGAGCGGGAGGTCAACTTC.

The chain couples TRBV11-2 to TRBJ1-4, with no clear D. CDR1 is SGHAT and CDR2 is FQNNGV in the germline V gene. The CDR3 extends over 14 amino acids. Trimming took 5 bases from V and 3 from J, leaving 10 bases between them. CDR3 nucleotides: TGTGCCAGCAGCCGAGGGTTTTCTAATGAAAAACTGTTTTTT. Translation gives CASSRGFSNEKLFF.

The chain joins TRBV7-2 to TRBJ2-1, with D unclear. V was clipped by 1 base and J by 8 bases, with 6 bases between them. The germline V gene has CDR1 SGHTA and CDR2 FQGNSA. The CDR3 is 12 amino acids. The CDR3 region is CASSLDYDEQFF. The CDR3 DNA reads TGTGCCAGCAGCTTAGACTATGATGAGCAGTTCTTC.

V usage is TRBV27 and J usage is TRBJ2-3, with 7 nucleotides matching TRBD1. The trim removed 6 bases at V and 0 bases at J, leaving 3 bases unmatched. Germline V gene lookup returns CDR1 MNHEY and CDR2 SMNVEV (reference sequence). The length of the CDR3 is 14 residues. The CDR3 region has the DNA TGTGCCAGCAGGAGGGACAGCAGCACAGATACGCAGTATTTT. Translation gives CASRRDSSTDTQYF.

V usage is TRBV6-2 or TRBV6-3 and J usage is TRBJ1-5, with D possibly TRBD1 on 5 matching bases. This CDR3 has 17 residues. V shed 2 bases and J shed 2 bases, with 16 bases lying between them. Germline CDR1 reads MNHEY; CDR2 reads SVGEGT. The CDR3, as DNA: TGTGCCAGCAGTTACCTACCTAGCGGGGGAGGCAATCAGCCCCAGCATTTT. This encodes CASSYLPSGGGNQPQHF.

The chain combines TRBV19 with TRBJ1-5; no reliable D call. Germline assignment: CDR1 LNHDA and CDR2 SQIVND (reference sequence). The CDR3 runs to 11 residues. Trimming removed 8 bases at V and 6 bases at J, with 8 bases between. The CDR3 sequence: CASYSSQPQHF. For the CDR3, the DNA is TGTGCCAGTTATAGTAGTCAGCCCCAGCATTTT.

The chain combines TRBV24-1 with TRBJ2-1; a possible D gene is TRBD1 (5 bases). V lost 4 bases and J 5 bases, leaving 14 bases between the germline ends. The V gene's germline CDR1 is KGHDR and CDR2 SFDVKD. The CDR3 is made up of 15 amino acids. For the CDR3, the DNA is TGTGCCACCAGTGACTCAGGGCTTAGGGACAATGAGCAGTTCTTC. This encodes CATSDSGLRDNEQFF.

The chain is built from TRBV6-6 and TRBJ2-7; no clear D. CDR1 and CDR2 from the germline V gene are MNHNY and SVGAGI (reference sequence). This CDR3 region has 15 residues. The V gene lost 2 bases and the J gene lost 5 bases, with 16 bases spanning the gap. The CDR3 spells CASSYDTRFKDEQYF. The DNA of the CDR3 is TGTGCCAGCAGTTACGATACCAGGTTTAAGGACGAGCAGTACTTC.

The chain combines TRBV6-6 with TRBJ2-7; 11 nucleotides agree with TRBD2. Germline V gene data show CDR1 as MNHNY and CDR2 as SVGAGI (reference sequence). J lost 7 bases, V lost 2 bases, and 10 bases had no gene match. This CDR3 has 16 amino acids. DNA for the CDR3: TGTGCCAGCAGTTACCCCGGGACTAGCGGTCTTCTGGAGCAGTACTTC. As protein: CASSYPGTSGLLEQYF.

The rearrangement joins TRBV10-3 to TRBJ1-2, with 9 bases aligning to TRBD1. Germline CDR1 is ENHRY and CDR2 is SYGVKD. The CDR3 is made up of 15 amino acids. With V trimmed by 4 bases and J by 5 bases, 8 bases remained unmatched. CDR3 nucleotides: TGTGCCATCAGTGCCCGGGACAGGGTTAGTTATGGCTACACCTTC. Protein sequence: CAISARDRVSYGYTF.

This clone appeared once. V is TRBV27 and J is TRBJ2-1; the match to TRBD2 covers 10 bases. CDR3 length: 16 amino acids. CDR1 and CDR2 (germline): MNHEY, SMNVEV (reference sequence). V was clipped by 4 bases and J by 6 bases; unmatched bases: 9. CDR3: CASSSYPGLAINEQFF. As DNA, the CDR3 is TGTGCCAGCAGTTCATATCCGGGACTAGCGATCAATGAGCAGTTCTTC.

The chain is built from TRBV27 and TRBJ2-3, with D possibly being TRBD1 (5 bases). V lost 3 bases and J 1 base, leaving 14 bases between the germline ends. CDR3 length equals 16 residues. Germline V gene data show CDR1 as MNHEY and CDR2 as SMNVEV (reference sequence). The CDR3 protein is CASSLLQERGTDTQYF. The CDR3 DNA reads TGTGCCAGCAGTTTGCTACAGGAAAGGGGCACAGATACGCAGTATTTT.